Reported below is one T cell receptor beta chain. The data stem from a study of blood T cell repertoires in COVID-19. Study details: Whether acute or convalescent, the COVID-19 samples came from the United States, Italy and Spain.

The CDR3 extends over 12 amino acids. CDR1 SEHNR and CDR2 FQNEAQ come from the germline V gene (reference sequence). Trimming cost V 2 bases and J 7 bases, with 6 bases left between them. Measured with immunoSEQ multiplex PCR; TCRdb has only the in-frame clones, and not every one. Among a few hundred thousand clones, around 88% were seen once, and the ten largest hold about 6.1%. Specimen: PBMCs or T cells enriched from blood (not recorded which). The sequence was collected from a woman in her thirties or forties who had recovered from COVID-19. This rearrangement joins TRBV7-9 to TRBJ2-1; tentative D call: TRBD1 (6 bases). In DNA form, the CDR3 reads TGTGCCAGCAGCTTACAGGGGAATGAGCAGTTCTTC. Protein product: CASSLQGNEQFF.